A selection of T cell receptor beta chains follows, all from one sample in a study of identical twins. MiXCR, run by TCRdb on the 5' RACE reads, gives a single entry per CDR3 protein. Among 500,000 to 650,000 distinct CDR3 sequences listed, under 25% were seen once. These data also formed part of another study, on yellow fever vaccine responses in identical twins.

Material: CD4+ T cells sorted from blood. The receptors originated from a woman under 30 in good health. CDR3s include the opening cysteine and the closing phenylalanine or tryptophan. D genes are given only for firm matches. Only some rows state a clone size, as once, few, many or a class for expanded clones.

>TRBV6-6|NA|TRBJ2-3|NA
CASVLAGGDTQYF
TGTGCCAGTGTCCTTGCGGGCGGCGATACGCAGTATTTT
>TRBV11-2|NA|TRBJ2-2|few
CASHSGTGELFF
TGTGCCAGCCATTCCGGGACCGGGGAGCTGTTTTTT
>TRBV20-1|NA|TRBJ2-3|NA
CSARAPGVFTSDTQYF
TGCAGTGCCAGGGCGCCCGGGGTTTTCACTTCGGATACGCAGTATTTT
>TRBV3-1|NA|TRBJ2-2|NA
CASSQDSRTYFNTGELFF
TGTGCCAGCAGCCAAGATAGTCGAACCTACTTTAACACCGGGGAGCTGTTTTTT
>TRBV6-1|NA|TRBJ2-3|NA
CASQDRGLAGADTQYF
TGTGCCAGTCAGGACAGGGGTCTAGCGGGAGCAGATACGCAGTATTTT
>TRBV20-1|TRBD1|TRBJ2-7|few
CSARPRDSQFRNEQYF
TGCAGTGCTAGGCCACGGGACAGTCAGTTTCGTAACGAGCAGTACTTC
>TRBV6-2/TRBV6-3|TRBD2|TRBJ2-7|few
CASRSVPRGEGHEQYF
TGTGCCAGCAGGAGCGTCCCCCGGGGGGAAGGGCACGAGCAGTACTTC
>TRBV11-2|NA|TRBJ2-7|few
CASSFQPLSSYEQYF
TGTGCCAGCAGCTTCCAGCCTTTGAGCTCCTACGAGCAGTACTTC
>TRBV5-1|NA|TRBJ2-2|NA
CASSLTPQVNTGELFF
TGCGCCAGCAGCTTGACTCCCCAGGTCAACACCGGGGAGCTGTTTTTT
>TRBV19|TRBD1|TRBJ2-1|NA
CASQSGTAINEQFF
TGTGCCAGTCAATCCGGGACAGCGATTAATGAGCAGTTCTTC
>TRBV10-3|NA|TRBJ2-2|few
CAISGVKELFF
TGTGCCATCAGTGGTGTAAAGGAGCTGTTTTTT
>TRBV15|NA|TRBJ2-1|few
CATSREAVGGQFF
TGTGCCACCAGCAGAGAAGCGGTGGGGGGGCAGTTCTTC
>TRBV3-1|NA|TRBJ2-3|NA
CASSKLSPHSTDTQYF
TGTGCCAGCAGCAAATTGTCTCCTCATAGCACAGATACGCAGTATTTT
>TRBV28|TRBD1|TRBJ1-6|few
CASSQDRVKRGSPLHF
TGTGCCAGCAGCCAGGACAGGGTAAAGCGGGGCTCACCCCTCCACTTT
>TRBV5-1|NA|TRBJ2-1|many
CASSLDTYNEQFF
TGCGCCAGCAGCTTGGACACCTACAATGAGCAGTTCTTC
>TRBV10-1|TRBD1|TRBJ2-2|NA
CASKGGTNTGELFF
TGCGCCAGCAAAGGGGGCACGAACACCGGGGAGCTGTTTTTT
>TRBV12-3/TRBV12-4|NA|TRBJ1-5|NA
CASSLHNQPQHF
TGTGCCAGCAGTCTCCATAATCAGCCCCAGCATTTT
>TRBV6-5|TRBD1|TRBJ1-1|NA
CASSPSGTGSRMNTEAFF
TGTGCCAGCAGTCCCTCGGGGACAGGGTCCCGAATGAACACTGAAGCTTTCTTT
>TRBV20-1|NA|TRBJ2-1|NA
CSASRDLGRNEQFF
TGCAGTGCGAGCCGGGACTTAGGGAGGAATGAGCAGTTCTTC
>TRBV12-3/TRBV12-4|TRBD1|TRBJ1-1|few
CASSLGQGLVNTEAFF
TGTGCCAGCAGTCTGGGACAGGGATTGGTGAACACTGAAGCTTTCTTT
>TRBV7-7|NA|TRBJ2-1|NA
CASGSAEGEQFF
TGTGCCAGCGGCTCGGCGGAGGGTGAGCAGTTCTTC
>TRBV7-6|TRBD2|TRBJ2-5|NA
CASSPRWTSVKETQYF
TGTGCCAGCAGCCCCCGATGGACTAGCGTGAAAGAGACCCAGTACTTC
>TRBV10-3|TRBD2|TRBJ2-1|few
CAISERPTGPGRGAHNEQFF
TGTGCCATCAGTGAGCGACCTACGGGCCCGGGGCGGGGGGCTCACAATGAGCAGTTCTTC
>TRBV10-1|TRBD2|TRBJ2-1|few
CASSEVGLVRGEQFF
TGCGCCAGCAGTGAGGTAGGACTAGTACGTGGTGAGCAGTTCTTC
>TRBV5-1|NA|TRBJ1-1|many
CASSAAGGKTEAFF
TGCGCCAGCAGCGCCGCGGGGGGCAAAACTGAAGCTTTCTTT
>TRBV10-1|NA|TRBJ2-3|NA
CASSEYRSPDTQYF
TGCGCCAGCAGTGAATATAGGTCCCCCGATACGCAGTATTTT